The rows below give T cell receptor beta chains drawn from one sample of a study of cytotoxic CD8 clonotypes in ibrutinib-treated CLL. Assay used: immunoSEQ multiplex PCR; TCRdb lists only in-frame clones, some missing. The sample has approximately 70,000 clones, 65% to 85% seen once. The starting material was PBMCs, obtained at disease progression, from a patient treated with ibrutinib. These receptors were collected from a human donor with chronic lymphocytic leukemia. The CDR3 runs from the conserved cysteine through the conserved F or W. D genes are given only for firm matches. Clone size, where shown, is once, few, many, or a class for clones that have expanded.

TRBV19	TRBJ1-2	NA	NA	CASSIGGRGFGYGYTF	TGTGCCAGTAGTATTGGCGGTCGGGGGTTCGGCTATGGCTACACCTTC
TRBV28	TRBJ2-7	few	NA	CASSPPTYEQYF	TGTGCCAGCAGTCCCCCCACCTACGAGCAGTACTTC
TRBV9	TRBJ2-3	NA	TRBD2	CASSITGTSLPDTQYF	TGTGCCAGCAGCATTACCGGGACTAGCCTGCCAGATACGCAGTATTTT
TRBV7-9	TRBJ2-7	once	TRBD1	CASSFSTGALIEQYF	TGTGCCAGCAGCTTTTCGACAGGGGCTTTGATCGAGCAGTACTTC
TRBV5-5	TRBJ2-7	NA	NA	CASSLDPSPYEQYF	TGTGCCAGCAGCTTGGATCCCTCCCCATACGAGCAGTACTTC
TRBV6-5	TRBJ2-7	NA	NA	CASSWAGPILGYEQYF	TGTGCCAGCAGTTGGGCAGGGCCCATCTTAGGCTACGAGCAGTACTTC
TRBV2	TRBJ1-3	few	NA	CARRSSGNTIYF	TGTGCCAGAAGGAGCTCTGGAAACACCATATATTTT
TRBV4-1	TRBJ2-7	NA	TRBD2	CASRQTSGSYEQYF	TGCGCCAGCAGACAGACTAGCGGGAGCTACGAGCAGTACTTC
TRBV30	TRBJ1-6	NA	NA	CAWSDQYSPLHF	TGTGCCTGGAGTGACCAGTATTCACCCCTCCACTTT
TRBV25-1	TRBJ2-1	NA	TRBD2	CASSSSLAGATDMQFF	TGTGCCAGCAGTAGCTCTCTAGCGGGAGCAACAGATATGCAGTTCTTC
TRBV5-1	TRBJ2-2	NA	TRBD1	CASSFGQGGTGELFF	TGCGCCAGCAGCTTCGGACAGGGGGGCACCGGGGAGCTGTTTTTT
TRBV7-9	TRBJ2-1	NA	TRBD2	CASSARTSGMGGEQFF	TGTGCCAGCAGCGCGAGGACTAGCGGGATGGGCGGTGAGCAGTTCTTC
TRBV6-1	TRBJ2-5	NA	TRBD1	CASSATGSQETQYF	TGTGCCAGCAGTGCGACAGGGTCCCAAGAGACCCAGTACTTC
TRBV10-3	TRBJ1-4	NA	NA	CAISQQATNEKLFF	TGTGCCATCAGCCAACAAGCAACTAATGAAAAACTGTTTTTT
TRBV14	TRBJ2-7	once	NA	CASGSPLVSEQYF	TGTGCCAGCGGCAGTCCCCTCGTCTCCGAGCAGTACTTC
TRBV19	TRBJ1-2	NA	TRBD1	CASSIEGGRSGYTF	TGTGCCAGTAGTATAGAAGGGGGCCGGAGTGGCTACACCTTC
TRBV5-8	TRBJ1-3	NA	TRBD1	CASSPLTGPRNTIYF	TGTGCCAGCAGCCCGTTGACAGGGCCACGAAACACCATATATTTT
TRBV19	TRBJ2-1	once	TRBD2	CASSVSGGSSYNEQFF	TGTGCCAGTAGTGTTAGCGGGGGGAGCTCCTACAATGAGCAGTTCTTC